A selection of T cell receptor beta chains follows, all from one sample in a study of post-analysis software for immune sequencing data. TCRdb re-called the PCR reads through MiXCR, storing one row per CDR3 protein. There are about 820,000 distinct CDR3 sequences in the sample; 53% occur only once, and around 4.5% lies in the top ten. The sample consisted of blood. The receptor set was obtained from a girl aged 5-17 years with multiple sclerosis. The CDR3 runs from the conserved cysteine through the conserved F or W. The D gene is left open where the match is weak. The size of a clone is reported for some rows only, either as once, few or many, or as a class for expanded clones.

TGCGCCAGCAGCCCCCGCGTTTGGGACATTCAGTACTTC	CASSPRVWDIQYF	NA	NA	TRBJ2-4	TRBV5-1
TGCGCCAGCAGCTTGGCCCAACAGGGGCCGCAGTACTTC	CASSLAQQGPQYF	NA	TRBD1	TRBJ2-5	TRBV5-1
TGTGCCAGCAGCCAAGGACAGGGACCCGTCAAGCAGTACTTC	CASSQGQGPVKQYF	NA	TRBD1	TRBJ2-4	TRBV3-1
TGTGCCAGCAGTTTTGGACTAGCGGGAGTTGATGAGCAGTTCTTC	CASSFGLAGVDEQFF	NA	TRBD2	TRBJ2-1	TRBV12-3/TRBV12-4
TGCAGTGCTAGAGACCCATATAACACAGATACGCAGTATTTT	CSARDPYNTDTQYF	NA	NA	TRBJ2-3	TRBV20-1
TGCAGTGCTAGGGTTCTACGCGGGGGGTCGGTCAATGAGCAGTTCTTC	CSARVLRGGSVNEQFF	few	TRBD2	TRBJ2-1	TRBV20-1
TGTACCACCAGCAGAGATAAAGAGGGGTGGGCCAACGTCCTGACTTTC	CTTSRDKEGWANVLTF	once	NA	TRBJ2-6	TRBV15
TGTGCCAGCAGTTACTCGGTCTTAGAGACCCAGTACTTC	CASSYSVLETQYF	NA	NA	TRBJ2-5	TRBV6-5
TGCGCCAACAGCTTGGAGGCAGGTAACACTGAAGCTTTCTTT	CANSLEAGNTEAFF	NA	NA	TRBJ1-1	TRBV5-1
TGTGCTAGCAGCGCGGGACTACACCAAGAGACCCAGTACTTC	CASSAGLHQETQYF	NA	TRBD2	TRBJ2-5	TRBV7-7
TGTGCCAGCTCACGCCTCGGATGGGAGAGCAATTCACCCCTCCACTTT	CASSRLGWESNSPLHF	NA	NA	TRBJ1-6	TRBV18
TGTGCCAGTAGTGCTCGACAGGGGCCTTCCTACGAGCAGTACTTC	CASSARQGPSYEQYF	NA	TRBD1	TRBJ2-7	TRBV19
TGTGCCAGCAGTCCCCAACAGGGTCGGCAGCCCCAGCATTTT	CASSPQQGRQPQHF	NA	NA	TRBJ1-5	TRBV12-3/TRBV12-4
TGTGCCAGCAGCTCGCTCTGGACAGGGGGGGGCTCGTATGGCTACACCTTC	CASSSLWTGGGSYGYTF	NA	TRBD1	TRBJ1-2	TRBV7-2
TGTGCCAGCAGCTCAATTCCGACCCAGTACTTC	CASSSIPTQYF	NA	NA	TRBJ2-5	TRBV28
TGCAGTGCTGTAGCGGGAGCTGGCGCAGATACGCAGTATTTT	CSAVAGAGADTQYF	NA	TRBD2	TRBJ2-3	TRBV20-1
TGTGCCAGCAGTTACTCGGGTGCGGCAGGGAGGTATGGCTACACCTTC	CASSYSGAAGRYGYTF	NA	NA	TRBJ1-2	TRBV6-6
TGCGCCAGCAGTCAAGGGAAATCTAGCACAGATACGCAGTATTTT	CASSQGKSSTDTQYF	NA	NA	TRBJ2-3	TRBV5-1
TGTGCCGGCAGCCTACTGTCTATATCCGATACGCAGTATTTT	CAGSLLSISDTQYF	NA	NA	TRBJ2-3	TRBV3-1
TGTGCCAGCAGTCAGGCCGCAGCGGTGAACATTCAGTACTTC	CASSQAAAVNIQYF	NA	NA	TRBJ2-4	TRBV12-3/TRBV12-4
TGCGCCAGCAGCATGTCTGGGACGAGGAGTGAGCAGTTCTTC	CASSMSGTRSEQFF	NA	NA	TRBJ2-1	TRBV5-1
TGTGCCAGCAGCGTAGTAGGGGCGGCCGGCTACACCTTC	CASSVVGAAGYTF	NA	NA	TRBJ1-2	TRBV9
TGTGCCAGCAGCGTAGCCCGGGACAGCAACTACGAGCAGTACTTC	CASSVARDSNYEQYF	NA	TRBD1	TRBJ2-7	TRBV9
TGCGCCAGCAGCCACACAGGGGGCCGAGAGACCCAGTACTTC	CASSHTGGRETQYF	few	TRBD1	TRBJ2-5	TRBV4-1
TGTGCCAGCGGACCAGCTAACCCCTACAATGAGCAGTTCTTC	CASGPANPYNEQFF	NA	NA	TRBJ2-1	TRBV7-2
TGTGCCAGCAGCAAAGCCCGGCAACAAATAGCCAAAAACATTCAGTACTTC	CASSKARQQIAKNIQYF	few	NA	TRBJ2-4	TRBV21-1
TGTGCCAGCCTATCCCTATCTGGCGGATCGAGAGCGGGGGGGTCCTACAATGAGCAGTTCTTC	CASLSLSGGSRAGGSYNEQFF	NA	TRBD2	TRBJ2-1	TRBV6-1
TGCAGCGTTAACAGAGCCCAAGAGACCCAGTACTTC	CSVNRAQETQYF	NA	NA	TRBJ2-5	TRBV29-1
TGTGCCAGCAGCCAAGAGGGACAGATCACAGATACGCAGTATTTT	CASSQEGQITDTQYF	NA	TRBD1	TRBJ2-3	TRBV4-2
TGTGCCATCACCTCGACTAGCGGGACCCTCTACAATGAGCAGTTCTTC	CAITSTSGTLYNEQFF	NA	TRBD2	TRBJ2-1	TRBV10-3
TGCAGTGCTAAGACCTCAAGCGAGCAGTACTTC	CSAKTSSEQYF	NA	NA	TRBJ2-7	TRBV20-1
TGCAGTGCTAGAGGAGCGAGTCACAACAATGAGCAGTACTTC	CSARGASHNNEQYF	NA	NA	TRBJ2-7	TRBV20-1
TGCAGTGCCGCGTGGGTTAATGAAAAACTGTTTTTT	CSAAWVNEKLFF	NA	NA	TRBJ1-4	TRBV20-1
TGCGCCAGAGGCCGCGGCGAAGAGACCCAGTACTTC	CARGRGEETQYF	NA	NA	TRBJ2-5	TRBV5-1
TGCGCCAGCAGCTCGTCGGTTGGCACAGATACGCAGTATTTT	CASSSSVGTDTQYF	few	NA	TRBJ2-3	TRBV5-1
TGTGCCAGCACCCCCGCCCTGGAGACCCAGTACTTC	CASTPALETQYF	NA	NA	TRBJ2-5	TRBV11-2
TGTGCCAGCTCAGGATCACCAAATTCACCCCTCCACTTT	CASSGSPNSPLHF	few	NA	TRBJ1-6	TRBV18
TGCAGCGTCTCCGGGTTGAGGTACGAGCAGTACTTC	CSVSGLRYEQYF	few	NA	TRBJ2-7	TRBV29-1
TGTGCCAGCAGGACGGGACAGGGGAACACTGAAGCTTTCTTT	CASRTGQGNTEAFF	NA	TRBD1	TRBJ1-1	TRBV12-3/TRBV12-4
TGCGCCAGCAGTGCACTACCGGGACTAGCGGGCGATGAGCAGTTCTTC	CASSALPGLAGDEQFF	NA	TRBD2	TRBJ2-1	TRBV10-1
TGTGCCAGCAGCCCGGGGACTTCCCGGACTAGCGTTTACAATGAGCAGTTCTTC	CASSPGTSRTSVYNEQFF	NA	TRBD2	TRBJ2-1	TRBV6-4
TGTGCCAGCAGCCAAGATGGCAGGGTCGGCGAGCAGTACTTC	CASSQDGRVGEQYF	NA	NA	TRBJ2-7	TRBV3-1
TGCGCCAGCAGCTTTGAAATTCGGGATACGCAGTATTTT	CASSFEIRDTQYF	NA	NA	TRBJ2-3	TRBV5-1
TGCAGTGCTAACGGACAGTCGGCCACTGAAGCTTTCTTT	CSANGQSATEAFF	NA	NA	TRBJ1-1	TRBV20-1
TGTGCCAGCCGGGACAATACCTACGAGCAGTACTTC	CASRDNTYEQYF	few	NA	TRBJ2-7	TRBV12-3/TRBV12-4
TGCGCCAGCAGCTTGGGCCTCCATAACCACTACGAGCAGTACTTC	CASSLGLHNHYEQYF	few	NA	TRBJ2-7	TRBV5-1
TGTGCCATCAGCTTGGACAGGGCGGTCACTGAAGCTTTCTTT	CAISLDRAVTEAFF	NA	TRBD1	TRBJ1-1	TRBV10-3
TGTGCCAGCAGCCCCCCCGGGCGGCTCTACGAGCAGTACTTC	CASSPPGRLYEQYF	NA	NA	TRBJ2-7	TRBV7-9
TGCAGCGTTGAAGGGCTAGCGGGGGCTCTAAACCAAGAGACCCAGTACTTC	CSVEGLAGALNQETQYF	NA	TRBD2	TRBJ2-5	TRBV29-1
TGTGCCAGCAGTTACTCGACAACTCCACCAAGAGAGACCCAGTACTTC	CASSYSTTPPRETQYF	few	NA	TRBJ2-5	TRBV6-6